This T cell receptor beta chain was sequenced during a study of PD-1 blockade in classical Hodgkin lymphoma. Each patient's relapse followed autologous stem cell transplantation, and brentuximab vedotin exposure varied. PBMCs, once thawed, yielded CD8+ T cells isolated by magnetic negative selection. TCRdb keeps only in-frame clones here, not all; method: immunoSEQ multiplex PCR. This table holds roughly 11,000 clones, approximately 88% found once. The CDR3 is made up of 16 amino acids. Trimming cost V 5 bases and J 6 bases; bases outside gene matches: 16. Germline CDR1 reads MDHEN; CDR2 reads SYDVKM.

The sample here was CD8+ T cells from blood, taken at baseline. This chain connects TRBV28 to TRBJ2-7; TRBD1 matches at 7 bases. The receptor was derived from a human donor with classical Hodgkin lymphoma. This chain's CDR3 is CASSPPRQGFSCEQYF. The DNA for the CDR3 is TGTGCCAGCAGTCCCCCGAGACAGGGTTTTTCTTGCGAGCAGTACTTC.